This T cell receptor beta chain was recovered during a study of T-cell memory formation after mild COVID-19 (dated by TCRdb to the early 2020s). Regarding the study in general: TCR sequence clusters from the two donors were found to be largely donor specific. In a couple of donors, T-cell clones that expanded and contracted after mild COVID-19 were followed by sequencing TCRalpha and TCRbeta repertoires longitudinally. Two young, previously healthy adult volunteers, one female and one male, were included in the cohort.

To note about this clonotype: Which antigen it targets is not known. Within one base of it there is no much larger clone, and no base qualities were kept.

Ficoll-Paque density gradient centrifugation was the method used to isolate PBMCs. Overall study outcomes, separate from this receptor: The second-wave clones that peaked on day 37 were not confirmed to be SARS-CoV-2 specific. Contracting CD4+ clones appeared mostly in the CM and EM memory subsets, whereas CD8+ clones were enriched in EMRA. Some responding clones were detected in pre-infection memory, suggesting pre-existing cross-reactive memory T cells joined the SARS-CoV-2 response. Balanced CD4/CD8 phenotypes were observed for clones contracting from day 15 to 85, whereas a bias towards CD4+ was observed for a second wave of clones expanding from day 15 to 37. The study included only a couple of mild cases, and larger cohorts that include severe cases with pre-infection samples were judged to be necessary.

CDR1 and CDR2, per the germline V gene (reference sequence), are SEHNR and FQNEAQ. At the junction V is shortened by 5 bases and J by 0 bases; bases outside the gene matches: 10. The CDR3 sequence holds 17 residues, the cysteine and phenylalanine included. Only the CDR3 portion is preserved as DNA: 51 bases, with reading frame beginning at the first base. Sequencing used an Illumina NovaSeq 6000. TCRalpha and TCRbeta cDNA libraries were built by 5'RACE with constant-segment primers, adding sample barcodes and unique molecular identifiers. Trizol reagent was used to extract RNA from every sample. Library amplification was performed in two PCR steps, and a second sample barcode and Illumina TruSeq adapters were introduced in the second step. Sequencing of libraries was performed on an Illumina NovaSeq with 2 x 150 bp paired-end reads. The original methods were these. Reads were demultiplexed and collapsed into UMI-guided consensus sequences with migec v1.2.7. With mixcr v2.1.11, UMI consensuses were aligned to TRA and TRB V and J templates and assembled into clonotypes. A clonotype was counted as expanded or contracted only when both edgeR and NoisET called the clonotype significant, with the noise models trained on biological replicates. edgeR calls used a false discovery rate-adjusted p below 0.01 and a log2 fold-change threshold of 1. PCA with hierarchical clustering of max-normalized trajectories of the 1000 most abundant clonotypes was used as exploratory dynamics analysis. Each responding clone was given a CD4 or CD8 phenotype based on the CD4+ and CD8+ repertoires, which had been sequenced separately. In TCRdb, the public reads were trimmed at Q25 with fastp and aligned with MiXCR, with productive beta chains retained. Every entry covers one CDR3 protein and lists the most common genes and DNA from its rows. The V and J calls and clone size are TCRdb's, not the authors'. Within this sample are around 340,000 distinct CDR3 sequences, with under 15% of them counted one time only. The top ten clonotypes cover around a fifth of the sample.

The sequenced sample was PBMCs or a T cell subset sorted from them (not recorded which). The sequence was obtained from a man younger than 35 who had mild COVID-19 (a few samples of this study predate the infection). The sample titles of this study are shuffled in the database, so cell type and time point are left out; the donor was told from shared clones. The rearrangement combines TRBV7-9 with TRBJ2-1, and 7 junctional nucleotides match TRBD2. The CDR3 reads as follows: CASSLLGGRDSYNEQFF. The DNA is TGTGCCAGCAGCCTACTCGGGGGGAGGGACTCCTACAATGAGCAGTTCTTC. Here the CDR3 is joined to the reference TRBV7-9 and TRBJ2-1 genes, and the full variable domain is: DTGVSQNPRHKITKRGQNVTFRCDPISEHNRLYWYRQTLGQGPEFLTYFQNEAQLEKSRLLSDRFSAERPKGSFSTLEIQRTEQGDSAMYLCASSLLGGRDSYNEQFFGPGTRLTVL.